What follows are 31 T cell receptor beta chains derived from one specimen sequenced in a study of T cells in Graves' hyperthyroidism and ophthalmopathy. What was amplified from RNA transcripts were TCR beta CDR3 regions. First-round RT-PCR of the TCR CDR3 relied on the HTBI primer set. In TCRdb, the multiplex PCR reads were re-called with MiXCR into one record per CDR3 protein. The data contain hundreds of thousands of distinct CDR3 sequences, more than 45% of them singletons. The sequenced sample was peripheral blood or thyroid tissue (not recorded which). The receptors here all came from a woman between 18 and 30 years old with Graves' hyperthyroidism.

This clonotype came up a few times. V and J are TRBV2 and TRBJ1-2; D not resolved. Germline-derived CDR1 and CDR2 are SNHLY and FYNNEI. The V end was cut by 3 bases, the J end by 1 base, with 6 bases between. There are 13 residues in the CDR3. In DNA form, the CDR3 reads TGTGCCAGCAGTGATGTCCTTAACTATGGCTACACCTTC. This encodes CASSDVLNYGYTF. Drawing the rest from reference TRBV2 and TRBJ1-2, the complete variable domain is EPEVTQTPSHQVTQMGQEVILRCVPISNHLYFYWYRQILGQKVEFLVSFYNNEISEKSEIFDDQFSVERPDGSNFTLKIRSTKLEDSAMYFCASSDVLNYGYTFGSGTRLTVV.

The table lists this clonotype with many counts. The chain uses TRBV2 and TRBJ2-7; no clear D. Germline V gives CDR1 SNHLY, CDR2 FYNNEI. CDR3 length equals 12 residues. Trimming pared 4 bases from V and 13 bases from J, leaving 17 bases between. This CDR3 is CASSAATEAYYF. The CDR3 DNA sequence: TGTGCCAGCAGTGCCGCAACAGAGGCTTACTACTTC.

This clonotype was picked up many times. The rearrangement links TRBV14 to TRBJ2-2; D is undetermined. Germline V CDR1 and CDR2: SGHDN, FVKESK. The V gene lost 0 bases and the J gene lost 0 bases, with 5 bases spanning the gap. The CDR3 contains 15 residues. In DNA form, the CDR3 reads TGTGCCAGCAGCCAAGACAGTTCGAACACCGGGGAGCTGTTTTTT. It yields the protein CASSQDSSNTGELFF.

This clonotype occurred a few times. The chain uses TRBV13 and TRBJ1-1; 7 nucleotides line up with TRBD1. The trim removed 4 bases at V and 1 base at J, leaving 3 bases unmatched. CDR1 and CDR2 from the germline V gene are PRHDT and FYEKMQ (reference sequence). This CDR3 is built from 14 residues. CDR3 sequence reads: CASSWGTANTEAFF. The CDR3 DNA reads TGTGCCAGCAGCTGGGGGACAGCGAACACTGAAGCTTTCTTT.

CDR3 amino acids: CASSPRDTYNSPLHF. CDR3 sequence (DNA): TGTGCCAGCTCACCACGGGACACCTATAATTCACCCCTCCACTTT. The chain carries TRBV2 and TRBJ1-6; D may be TRBD1 (6 bases). Germline V gives CDR1 SNHLY, CDR2 FYNNEI. V lost 8 bases, J lost 2 bases, and 13 bases lay in between. This CDR3 contains 15 residues.

This chain links TRBV7-9 with TRBJ2-5; possibly TRBD1 for D (6 bases). The V end lost 5 bases, the J end lost 7 bases, and 20 bases lay between the germline ends. CDR1 and CDR2 from the germline V gene are SEHNR and FQNEAQ (reference sequence). CDR3 length: 15 residues. The CDR3 coding sequence is TGTGCCAGCAGCCGCCAACAGGGCCCTGGGGGGACCCAGTACTTC. It is translated as CASSRQQGPGGTQYF.

This clonotype has more than one count but fewer than ten. This chain uses TRBV7-9 with TRBJ2-5; TRBD2 is a possible D gene (6 bases). The germline CDR1 and CDR2 sequences are SEHNR and FQNEAQ (reference sequence). V dropped 6 bases and J dropped 9 bases, with 14 bases sitting between them. The CDR3 has 12 residues. The CDR3 here is CASRRSPGAQYF. The CDR3 region has the DNA TGTGCCAGCAGACGCTCTCCGGGGGCCCAGTACTTC.

The rearrangement uses TRBV21-1 and TRBJ2-7; the table's D call of TRBD2 was not tested on the DNA. TRBV21-1 is listed as a pseudogene. The CDR3 runs 16 residues. The CDR3 DNA reads as TGTGCCAGCAGCACGGGGACTAGCGGGGTCTCCTACGAGCAGTACTTC. Translation gives CASSTGTSGVSYEQYF.

As to this clonotype: The junction does not match germline at one end; this may be a read error. The chain uses TRBV7-9 and TRBJ2-5; D is undetermined. The germline gives CDR1 SEHNR, CDR2 FQNEAQ (reference sequence). This CDR3 region has 14 residues. The CDR3 loop is CASSLVVSEETQCF. The CDR3 DNA sequence: TGTGCCAGCAGCTTAGTAGTCTCCGAAGAGACCCAGTGCTTC.

The table lists this clonotype with a few counts. This sequence joins TRBV6-1 and TRBJ1-1; the D is unclear. V was cut by 5 bases and J by 1 base, with 11 bases left in between. This CDR3 comprises 14 residues. Germline V gene data show CDR1 as MNHNS and CDR2 as SASEGT. The CDR3 sequence: CASSPGQSNTEAFF. In DNA, the CDR3 is TGTGCCAGCAGTCCCGGGCAGTCGAACACTGAAGCTTTCTTT.

The V gene is TRBV7-6, the J gene TRBJ1-2; a weak D match, TRBD1 (6 bases). Trimming took off 5 bases at V and 6 bases at J, with 10 bases between the two ends. Germline V lookup: CDR1 SGHVS, CDR2 FNYEAQ. The CDR3 is 12 residues long. In nucleotides, the CDR3 is TGTGCCAGCAGCCCCGAGGGGGATGGCTACACCTTC. As protein: CASSPEGDGYTF.

The chain joins TRBV15 to TRBJ2-7; D is uncertain. The CDR3 extends over 12 amino acids. The germline V and J ends were trimmed by 4 bases and 7 bases, with 11 bases remaining between them. CDR1 LNHNV and CDR2 YYDKDF come from the germline V gene (reference sequence). The CDR3 protein is CATSNGRNEQYF. The DNA of the CDR3 is TGTGCCACCAGCAACGGAAGGAATGAGCAGTACTTC.

A word on this clonotype: A much larger clone is a single base away; this may be a read error. V and J are TRBV25-1 and TRBJ1-2; unclear D gene. Germline V gene sequence: CDR1 MGHDK, CDR2 SYGVNS. The CDR3 loop spans 8 amino acids. Trimming pared 8 bases from V and 5 bases from J, leaving 0 bases between. The CDR3 DNA is TGTGCCAGCTATGGCTACACCTTC. It translates to CASYGYTF.

This clonotype was counted many times. The chain uses TRBV2 and TRBJ2-2; TRBD2 matches 8 bases. Germline CDR1 SNHLY, CDR2 FYNNEI. The CDR3 totals 13 residues. V was clipped by 8 bases and J by 6 bases; unmatched bases: 5. The CDR3 region is CASGPREAGELFF. For the CDR3, the DNA is TGTGCCAGCGGTCCGCGGGAGGCCGGGGAGCTGTTTTTT.

This clonotype was picked up a small number of times. This chain links TRBV10-3 with TRBJ1-5; a possible D gene is TRBD1 (5 bases). Trimming shortened V by 10 bases and J by 6 bases, and 19 bases separated the two germline ends. Germline V gene sequence: CDR1 ENHRY, CDR2 SYGVKD. The CDR3 is 14 amino acids. This CDR3 reads CASKTALRSQPQHF. CDR3 DNA: TGTGCCAGTAAGACAGCCCTTAGGAGTCAGCCCCAGCATTTT.

Ten or more counts support this clonotype. The chain has TRBV9 and TRBJ1-1; D ambiguous. The CDR3 consists of 14 residues. The V end was cut by 2 bases, the J end by 0 bases, with 8 bases between. Germline values: CDR1 SGDLS, CDR2 YYNGEE. CDR3 nucleotides: TGTGCCAGCAGCGTTGGAGGGATGAACACTGAAGCTTTCTTT. Residues: CASSVGGMNTEAFF. The variable domain in full, completed from reference TRBV9 and TRBJ1-1, reads DSGVTQTPKHLITATGQRVTLRCSPRSGDLSVYWYQQSLDQGLQFLIQYYNGEERAKGNILERFSAQQFPDLHSELNLSSLELGDSALYFCASSVGGMNTEAFFGQGTRLTVV.

This clonotype was picked up one time. V gene TRBV20-1 combines with J gene TRBJ2-5; D is unresolved. The ends were cut back, 7 bases at V and 5 bases at J, with 11 bases in the middle. CDR1 is DFQATT and CDR2 is SNEGSKA in the germline V gene (reference sequence). The CDR3 extends over 11 amino acids. CDR3 sequence: CSGLDVETQYF. The CDR3 DNA reads TGCAGTGGCCTAGACGTTGAGACCCAGTACTTC.

About this clonotype itself: An end of the junction differs from the germline gene, which may be a read error. This chain links TRBV6-6 with TRBJ2-5, with D perhaps given as TRBD1 or TRBD2 (5 bases each). CDR3 length equals 13 residues. Germline lookup yields CDR1 MNHNY and CDR2 SVGAGI (reference sequence). The CDR3 sequence: CACRETEQETQYF. CDR3 nucleotides: TGTGCCTGCAGGGAGACTGAGCAAGAGACCCAGTACTTC.

In this sample, this clonotype turned up once. The chain has TRBV19 and TRBJ1-5; D gene unclear. Germline V CDR1 and CDR2: LNHDA, SQIVND (reference sequence). V gave up 6 bases and J gave up 1 base, with 16 bases separating them. The CDR3 length is 16 residues. This chain's CDR3 is CASRSSTGGSNQPQHF. The CDR3 DNA follows: TGTGCCAGTAGAAGTTCTACGGGTGGGAGCAATCAGCCCCAGCATTTT.

About this clonotype itself: This may stem from a read error, because a much larger clone lies one nucleotide away. The rearrangement joins TRBV2 to TRBJ1-4; D not resolved. This CDR3 has 13 amino acids. V lost 4 bases to trimming and J lost 8 bases, with 11 bases between them. Germline lookup yields CDR1 SNHLY and CDR2 FYNNEI. CDR3 region: CASSGQAREKLFF. The CDR3 bases are TGTGCCAGCAGTGGCCAAGCCCGGGAAAAACTGTTTTTT.

The chain couples TRBV7-2 to TRBJ2-6; D gene unclear. Deletions cut 5 bases from V and 0 bases from J, with 17 bases between. The CDR3 is 18 amino acids. Germline V CDR1 and CDR2: SGHTA, FQGNSA. The CDR3, as DNA: TGTGCCAGCAGCCAAGATCGGGTAGTCAGCTCTGGGGCCAACGTCCTGACTTTC. The encoded protein is CASSQDRVVSSGANVLTF.

CDR3 loop: CSAWDSSDTRETQYF. Here the CDR3 DNA reads TGCAGTGCTTGGGACAGCTCAGACACCCGAGAGACCCAGTACTTC. V is TRBV20-1 and J is TRBJ2-5; TRBD1 matches 7 bases. The CDR3 loop spans 15 amino acids. After removal of 5 bases from V and 4 bases from J, the junction contained 13 bases not matched to a gene. Germline loops: CDR1 DFQATT, CDR2 SNEGSKA (reference sequence).

Comment on this clonotype: A read error may account for a junction end that differs from germline. This chain joins TRBV10-3 and TRBJ2-5, with a possible D match to TRBD2 (5 bases). The CDR3 has 13 residues. Germline-derived CDR1 and CDR2 are ENHRY and SYGVKD. In DNA form, the CDR3 reads TGTGCCAGCAGGAAAAGTAGCGAAGAGGCCCAGTACTTC. Its translation is CASRKSSEEAQYF.

The table lists this clonotype with many counts. This chain links TRBV29-1 with TRBJ2-2; TRBD1 aligns across 7 bases. CDR3 length: 13 residues. V lost 6 bases and J lost 3; bases outside the gene matches: 4. Germline loops: CDR1 SQVTM, CDR2 ANQGSEA. CDR3 loop: CSVPGGDTGELFF. DNA for the CDR3: TGCAGCGTACCAGGGGGAGACACCGGGGAGCTGTTTTTT.

The CDR3 DNA reads as TGTGCCAGCAGCGGACAGCATACTGAAGCTTTCTTT. Translated, it gives CASSGQHTEAFF. This sequence joins TRBV6-6 and TRBJ1-1; weak D call: TRBD1 (6 bases). The V gene's germline CDR1 is MNHNY and CDR2 SVGAGI (reference sequence). V lost 6 bases, J lost 5 bases, and 10 bases lay in between. This CDR3 region has 12 residues.

A word on this clonotype: One junction end does not reproduce the germline sequence, and a read error may be involved. This chain connects TRBV4-2 to TRBJ2-7, with 11 bases that match TRBD2. Germline lookup yields CDR1 LGHNA and CDR2 YNFKEQ. This CDR3 has 17 amino acids. The CDR3 DNA follows: TGTGCCAGCAGCCAAGATTTGGCTAGCGGGAGGTCCTACGAGCAGGACTTC. It yields the protein CASSQDLASGRSYEQDF.

A note on this clonotype: The final CDR3 position lacks the conserved phenylalanine or tryptophan, pointing to a likely read error. The DNA is left out, because the CDR3 cannot be placed on it with certainty; the CDR3 is given as TCRdb lists it. V and J are TRBV2 and TRBJ1-6. Including both end residues, the CDR3 is 9 amino acids long. Germline-derived CDR1 and CDR2 are SNHLY and FYNNEI. The chain's CDR3 is CASSEGGLL.

The chain is built from TRBV2 and TRBJ2-3; 7 bases are shared with TRBD2. The CDR3 is 15 amino acids. CDR1 is SNHLY, CDR2 FYNNEI, per germline. J lost 0 bases, V lost 2 bases, and 2 bases had no gene match. CDR3 bases: TGTGCCAGCAGTGAACGCGGGAGTAGCACAGATACGCAGTATTTT. It translates to CASSERGSSTDTQYF.

This clonotype showed up many times. This rearrangement joins TRBV25-1 to TRBJ1-1; D is perhaps TRBD1 (6 bases). The CDR3 is 12 amino acids. Trimming took 4 bases from V and 6 from J, leaving 9 bases between them. Germline CDR1 is MGHDK and CDR2 is SYGVNS. Here the CDR3 DNA reads TGTGCCAGCAGTGGGACAGCATCTGAAGCTTTCTTT. Encoded protein: CASSGTASEAFF.

This clonotype was picked up one time. The chain has TRBV2 and TRBJ2-3, with D possibly being TRBD1 (6 bases). Germline values: CDR1 SNHLY, CDR2 FYNNEI. This CDR3 region has 15 residues. V was pared by 6 bases and J by 4 bases, with 17 bases between. CDR3 loop: CASSLGSRGADTQYF. The CDR3 DNA reads as TGTGCCAGCAGCTTGGGAAGCAGGGGTGCAGATACGCAGTATTTT. Full variable domain (outside the CDR3, taken from reference TRBV2 and TRBJ2-3): EPEVTQTPSHQVTQMGQEVILRCVPISNHLYFYWYRQILGQKVEFLVSFYNNEISEKSEIFDDQFSVERPDGSNFTLKIRSTKLEDSAMYFCASSLGSRGADTQYFGPGTRLTVL.

About this clonotype: An end of the junction does not agree with germline; a read error may underlie this. This sequence joins TRBV20-1 and TRBJ2-7, with 7 bases that match TRBD1. The CDR3 totals 8 residues. CDR1 is DFQATT, CDR2 SNEGSKA, per germline (reference sequence). This CDR3 is CSARRQGF. In DNA form, the CDR3 reads TGCAGTGCTAGGCGACAGGGTTTC.